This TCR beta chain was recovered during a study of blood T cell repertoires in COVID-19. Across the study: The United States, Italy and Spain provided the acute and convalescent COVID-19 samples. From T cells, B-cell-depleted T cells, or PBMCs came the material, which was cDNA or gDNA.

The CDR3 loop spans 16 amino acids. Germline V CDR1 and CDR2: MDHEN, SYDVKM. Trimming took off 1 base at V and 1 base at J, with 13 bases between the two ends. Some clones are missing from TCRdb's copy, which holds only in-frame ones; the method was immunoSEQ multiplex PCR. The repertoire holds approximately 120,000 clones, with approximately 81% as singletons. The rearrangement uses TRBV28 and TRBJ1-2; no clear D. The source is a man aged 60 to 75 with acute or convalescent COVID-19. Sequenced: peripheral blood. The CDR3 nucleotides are TGTGCCAGCAGTTTATCGGGTATTGAGAGTAACTATGGCTACACCTTC. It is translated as CASSLSGIESNYGYTF.